This T cell receptor (beta chain) stems from a study of regulatory T cells in long-lasting Graves disease. Study-level information: The antithyroid drugs taken by newly diagnosed Graves' patients had been used for under 3 months. Study-level points and caveats: The study examined only peripheral blood, not thyroid tissue.

The CDR3 contains 19 residues. After removal of 1 base from V and 0 bases from J, the junction contained 9 bases not matched to a gene. In germline, CDR1 is MGHDK, CDR2 SYGVNS. This clonotype has a count of ten or more. Its antigen is unknown. In building TCR beta libraries, iRepertoire HTBI primers were used together with Arm-PCR of CDR3 regions. MiXCR, run by TCRdb on the multiplex PCR reads, gives a single entry per CDR3 protein. This sample has about 400,000 distinct CDR3 sequences; 15% to 17% occur once, and the top ten carry 22%. As for time point: newly diagnosed GD, antithyroid drugs for less than 3 months. TCR sequences were obtained from RNA taken from PBMCs.

This sequence originates from a female donor with Graves disease. The sequences come from peripheral blood mononuclear cells (PBMCs), collected at new diagnosis, from a patient treated with antithyroid drugs. The rearrangement uses TRBV25-1 and TRBJ2-6, with TRBD2 identical over 7 bases. The CDR3 region has the DNA TGTGCCAGCAGTGAATCTGGGCTAGCGGCGTTCTCTGGGGCCAACGTCCTGACTTTC. It specifies CASSESGLAAFSGANVLTF.